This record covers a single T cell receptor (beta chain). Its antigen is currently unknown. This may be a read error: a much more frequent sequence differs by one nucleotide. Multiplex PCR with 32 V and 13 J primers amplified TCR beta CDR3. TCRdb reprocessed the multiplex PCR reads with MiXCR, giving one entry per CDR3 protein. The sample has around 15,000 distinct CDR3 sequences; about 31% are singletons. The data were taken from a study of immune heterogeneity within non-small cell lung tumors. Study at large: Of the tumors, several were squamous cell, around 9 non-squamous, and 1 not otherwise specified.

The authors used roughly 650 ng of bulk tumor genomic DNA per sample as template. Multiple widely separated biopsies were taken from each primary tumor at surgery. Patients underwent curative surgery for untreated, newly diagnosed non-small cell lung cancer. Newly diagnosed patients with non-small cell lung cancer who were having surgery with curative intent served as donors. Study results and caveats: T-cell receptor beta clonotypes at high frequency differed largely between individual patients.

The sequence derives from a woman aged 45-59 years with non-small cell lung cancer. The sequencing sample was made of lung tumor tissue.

CDR3 nucleotides: TGTGCCATCAGTTTAGGGGTCCTGAACACTGAAGCTTTCTTT. It is translated as CAISLGVLNTEAFF. The rearrangement joins TRBV12-3 or TRBV12-4 to TRBJ1-1; D possibly corresponds to TRBD1 (5 bases). The CDR3 is made up of 14 amino acids.